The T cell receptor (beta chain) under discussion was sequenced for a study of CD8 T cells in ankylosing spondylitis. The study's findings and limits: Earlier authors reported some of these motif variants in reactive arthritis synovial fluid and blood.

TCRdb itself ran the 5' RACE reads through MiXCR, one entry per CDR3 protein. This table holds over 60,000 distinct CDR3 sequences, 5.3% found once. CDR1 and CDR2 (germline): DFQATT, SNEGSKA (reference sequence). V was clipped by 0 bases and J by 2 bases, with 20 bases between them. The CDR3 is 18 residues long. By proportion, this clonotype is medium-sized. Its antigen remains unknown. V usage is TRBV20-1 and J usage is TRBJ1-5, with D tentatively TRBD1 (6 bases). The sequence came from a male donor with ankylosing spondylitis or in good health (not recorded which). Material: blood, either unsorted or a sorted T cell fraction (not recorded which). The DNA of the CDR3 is TGCAGTGCTAGAGACCGGACAGCTGGGGGCATCCGCAATCAGCCCCAGCATTTT. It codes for CSARDRTAGGIRNQPQHF.